This T cell receptor (beta chain) was sequenced in a study of CD8 T cells in Susac syndrome (dated by TCRdb to about 2019). In the study overall: Repertoire sequencing was used to test whether CD8+ T cell activation and differentiation in Susac syndrome was antigen driven. The paper as a whole reports these results and caveats: The number of individuals in the TCR sequencing and HLA analysis was recognized as being relatively small.

With regard to this clonotype: There is no known antigen for this receptor. No qualities accompany the bases; no much larger clone lies one base away.

Trimming accounts for 7 bases at V and 7 bases at J, while the number of junction bases matched to no gene is 8. Measured from the cysteine to the phenylalanine, the CDR3 is 14 residues long. Kept here is only the CDR3 DNA, which spans 42 bases and is read in frame from base 1. From a lookup of the germline V gene, CDR1 and CDR2 are SGDLS and YYNGEE. RNA was extracted using the RNeasy kit, and roughly 0.5 to 1 microgram was reverse transcribed with random hexamers. The immunoSEQ multiplex PCR assay, covering 54 Vbeta and 13 Jbeta segments, was used to amplify TCR beta CDR3 regions. Bias from PCR amplification was corrected by using a synthetic template baseline for primer optimization and for computational correction. In the authors' own workflow: Reads were annotated to V, D and J genes per IMGT and analyzed with immunoSEQ Analyzer, keeping only productive sequences. Clonality was calculated as one minus the Shannon entropy normalized by log2 of the number of productive unique sequences. Public and private clones were assessed among the 100 most prevalent clones of each patient and control. Clones were defined as Susac-specific when absent from the healthy and MS cohorts, from 1,000 to 1,100 published viral clones and from other ImmuneACCESS disease sequences. TCRdb ran its own pipeline on the public reads, namely fastp trimming at Q25 and MiXCR clone calling, and kept in-frame beta chains. Rows merge per CDR3 protein into single entries with the most common DNA and genes. None of the V and J calls come from the authors' own analysis; TCRdb made them. The sample table records approximately 170,000 distinct CDR3 sequences; approximately 90% of these occur just once. The top ten clones comprise 0.08% of the sample.

Peripheral blood CD8+ and CD4+ T cells from healthy donors, Susac syndrome patients and multiple sclerosis patients were profiled by high-throughput TCR beta sequencing. Healthy donors were age- and sex-matched controls. Bulk CD8+ and CD4+ T cells were purified magnetically by negative isolation, whereas CD8+ TEMRA cells were enriched by FACS. Blood was collected in EDTA tubes and processed within 24 hours, with PBMCs isolated through density gradient centrifugation. PBMCs intended for TCR sequencing were frozen in liquid nitrogen and were later thawed in a 37 degrees C water bath. A purity of at least 90% was achieved for sorted or isolated CD4+, CD8+ and CD8+ TEMRA cells.

The sequencing input was CD4+ T cells from PBMCs. This sequence uses TRBV9 and TRBJ2-2; TRBD1 aligns with 9 central bases. The source of this sequence is a human donor in good health. The bases are TGTGCCAGCTCCCGACAGGGGGATGGCGGGGAGCTGTTTTTT. This sequence encodes CASSRQGDGGELFF. With all but the CDR3 taken from the reference TRBV9 and TRBJ2-2 genes, the full variable domain is: DSGVTQTPKHLITATGQRVTLRCSPRSGDLSVYWYQQSLDQGLQFLIQYYNGEERAKGNILERFSAQQFPDLHSELNLSSLELGDSALYFCASSRQGDGGELFFGEGSRLTVL.